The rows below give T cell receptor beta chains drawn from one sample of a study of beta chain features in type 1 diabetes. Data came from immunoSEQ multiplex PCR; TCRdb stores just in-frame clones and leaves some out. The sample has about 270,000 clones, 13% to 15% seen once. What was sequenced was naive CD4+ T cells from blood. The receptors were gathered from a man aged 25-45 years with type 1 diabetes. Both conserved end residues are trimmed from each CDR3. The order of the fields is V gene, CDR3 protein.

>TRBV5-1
ASSLEKLEQF
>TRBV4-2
ASSQVQGLSTDTQY
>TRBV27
ASSFGGQPQH
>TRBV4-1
ASSPGRGASGSEQY
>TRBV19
ASKSRSHEQY
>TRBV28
ASSSILEDEQF
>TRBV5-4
ASTLGLATDTQY
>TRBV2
ASLDSNGELF
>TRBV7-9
ASSPGSSGTTYEQY
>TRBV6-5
ASSSAGQGGETQY
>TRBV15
ATSQTGGYGYT
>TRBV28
ASRYSDRSFKLF
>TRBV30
AWKRGQAYGYT
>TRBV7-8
ASSFSGLTYEQY
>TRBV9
ASSVEVAGAYNEQF
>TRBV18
ASSPNGQGAYEQY
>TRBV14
ASSPTGEVRELF
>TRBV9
ASSADRAGGEQF
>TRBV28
ASNSPGGYT
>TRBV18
ASSQREGQETQY